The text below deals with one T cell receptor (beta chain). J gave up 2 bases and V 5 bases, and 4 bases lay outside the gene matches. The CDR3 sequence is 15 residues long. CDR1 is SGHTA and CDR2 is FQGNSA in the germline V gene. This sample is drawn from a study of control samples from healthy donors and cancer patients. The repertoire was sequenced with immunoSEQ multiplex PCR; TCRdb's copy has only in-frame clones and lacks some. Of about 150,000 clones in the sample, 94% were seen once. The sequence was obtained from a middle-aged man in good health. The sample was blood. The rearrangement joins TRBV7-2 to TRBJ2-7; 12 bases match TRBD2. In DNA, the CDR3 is TGTGCCAGCAGCCCGGGGACTAGCGGGCCCTACGAGCAGTACTTC. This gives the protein CASSPGTSGPYEQYF. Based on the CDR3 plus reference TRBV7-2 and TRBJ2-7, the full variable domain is GAGVSQSPSNKVTEKGKDVELRCDPISGHTALYWYRQSLGQGLEFLIYFQGNSAPDKSGLPSDRFSAERTGGSVSTLTIQRTQQEDSAVYLCASSPGTSGPYEQYFGPGTRLTVT.